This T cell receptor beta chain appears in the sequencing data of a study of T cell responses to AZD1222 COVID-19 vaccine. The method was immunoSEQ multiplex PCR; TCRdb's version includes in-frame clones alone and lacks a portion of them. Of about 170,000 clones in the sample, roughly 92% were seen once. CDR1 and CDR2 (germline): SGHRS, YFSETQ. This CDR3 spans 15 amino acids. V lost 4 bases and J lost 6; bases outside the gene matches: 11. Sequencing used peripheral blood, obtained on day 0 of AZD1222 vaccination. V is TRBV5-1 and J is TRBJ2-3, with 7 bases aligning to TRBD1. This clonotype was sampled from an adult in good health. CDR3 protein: CASSQGDPAADTQYF. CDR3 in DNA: TGCGCCAGCAGCCAGGGGGACCCCGCAGCGGATACGCAGTATTTT.